A selection of T cell receptor beta chains follows, all from one sample in a study of shared clonotypes between healthy human individuals. The table came from immunoSEQ multiplex PCR; TCRdb's copy has only in-frame clones and leaves some out. This sample has hundreds of thousands of clones, with roughly nine tenths found just once. The sample comprised naive CD8+ T cells sorted from blood. The receptor source for this set is a man younger than 40 in good health. CDR3s include the opening cysteine and the closing phenylalanine or tryptophan. Fields, in order: V gene, CDR3 protein.

v_gene: TRBV27; CDR3aa: CASSLSAGGNYNEQFF
v_gene: TRBV7-5; CDR3aa: CARSSPGTPSYNEQFF
v_gene: TRBV27; CDR3aa: CASSSSASGTYEQYF
v_gene: TRBV29-1; CDR3aa: CSVAGGRLSGSGNEQFF
v_gene: TRBV6-5; CDR3aa: CASSYIAGDIAGELFF
v_gene: TRBV5-6; CDR3aa: CASKKKTGMDGYTF
v_gene: TRBV7-9; CDR3aa: CASSSTGNYEQYF
v_gene: TRBV9; CDR3aa: CASSVSPQGVMSGELFF
v_gene: TRBV9; CDR3aa: CASSVGWGEKLFF
v_gene: TRBV5-1; CDR3aa: CASSLELGTSRAQYF
v_gene: TRBV6-5; CDR3aa: CASSPGPGNTIYF
v_gene: TRBV6-5; CDR3aa: CASSSGGNTEAFF
v_gene: TRBV7-9; CDR3aa: CASSAAGLGYNEQFF
v_gene: TRBV4-3; CDR3aa: CASSQDIILGTDNPRLFF
v_gene: TRBV7-9; CDR3aa: CASSKTGGSSYEQYF
v_gene: TRBV10-1; CDR3aa: CASSESAERPSYEQYF
v_gene: TRBV29-1; CDR3aa: CSADTSTQGELFF
v_gene: TRBV7-2; CDR3aa: CASSSASGSTYEQYF
v_gene: TRBV27; CDR3aa: CASSPTGMNTEAFF
v_gene: TRBV19; CDR3aa: CASSVWTTSTDTQYF
v_gene: TRBV7-7; CDR3aa: CASSPRNNNEQFF
v_gene: TRBV6-1; CDR3aa: CANAQGEGNEQYF
v_gene: TRBV9; CDR3aa: CASSVATGRGYGYTF
v_gene: TRBV4-2; CDR3aa: CASSPEASSAPNEQFF
v_gene: TRBV7-9; CDR3aa: CASSWGRGLGTDTQYF
v_gene: TRBV15; CDR3aa: CATSRDRFSDRGNQPQHF
v_gene: TRBV11-2; CDR3aa: CASSLSSGSSETQYF
v_gene: TRBV27; CDR3aa: CASSFQIPGLAGIVNEQFF
v_gene: TRBV9; CDR3aa: CASSEGGGGHNEQFF
v_gene: TRBV25-1; CDR3aa: CASMGRTRTQYF
v_gene: TRBV27; CDR3aa: CASSETIGGGPLYEQYF
v_gene: TRBV5-4; CDR3aa: CASSGLYGTRDEQYF
v_gene: TRBV25-1; CDR3aa: CASSGPDRQRWQETQYF
v_gene: TRBV9; CDR3aa: CASSAREDSSYNEQFF
v_gene: TRBV7-9; CDR3aa: CASSFADRYNEQFF
v_gene: TRBV6-6; CDR3aa: CASSRASYNEQFF
v_gene: TRBV19; CDR3aa: CASSLTGGVDTQYF
v_gene: TRBV4-1; CDR3aa: CASSQDADRVYQPQHF
v_gene: TRBV28; CDR3aa: CASSFSRRSNSYEQYF
v_gene: TRBV5-6; CDR3aa: CASSLRPLWRESNGELFF
v_gene: TRBV4-3; CDR3aa: CASSQRTSGRYEQFF
v_gene: TRBV11-2; CDR3aa: CASSSWEKKFTGELFF
v_gene: TRBV6-1; CDR3aa: CASSEPIEMGDITNEKLFF
v_gene: TRBV6-4; CDR3aa: CASSDSLAGGNEQFF
v_gene: TRBV19; CDR3aa: CASSIVGRGNEQFF
v_gene: TRBV27; CDR3aa: CASSSGTGGKKNQETQYF
v_gene: TRBV27; CDR3aa: CASREYEQYF
v_gene: TRBV7-6; CDR3aa: CASSLNRYNEQFF
v_gene: TRBV27; CDR3aa: CASSTRQGVWREQYF
v_gene: TRBV11-2; CDR3aa: CASSHSGEGITDTQYF
v_gene: TRBV6-1; CDR3aa: CASSEREGVLQETQYF